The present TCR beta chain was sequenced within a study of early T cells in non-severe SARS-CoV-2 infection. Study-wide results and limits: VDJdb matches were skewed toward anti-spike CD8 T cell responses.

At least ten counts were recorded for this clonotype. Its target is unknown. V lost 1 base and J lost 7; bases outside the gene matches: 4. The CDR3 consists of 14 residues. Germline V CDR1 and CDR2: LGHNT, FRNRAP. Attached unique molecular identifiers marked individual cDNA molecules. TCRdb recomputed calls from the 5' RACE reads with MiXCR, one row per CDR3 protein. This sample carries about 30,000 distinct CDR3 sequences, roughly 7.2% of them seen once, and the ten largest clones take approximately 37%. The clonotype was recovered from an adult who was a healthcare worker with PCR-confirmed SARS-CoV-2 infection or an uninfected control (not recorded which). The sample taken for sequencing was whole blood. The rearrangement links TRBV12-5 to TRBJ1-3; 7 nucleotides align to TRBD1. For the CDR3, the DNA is TGTGCTAGTGGTTTGGAGGGGGCTATGAACACCATATATTTT. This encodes CASGLEGAMNTIYF.